This T cell receptor (beta chain) originates from a study of post-analysis software for immune sequencing data. Whole-study context: The study covered relapsing-remitting, secondary progressive and progressive-relapsing courses of multiple sclerosis.

Germline loops: CDR1 LNHNV, CDR2 YYDKDF (reference sequence). J lost 9 bases, V lost 5 bases, and 10 bases had no gene match. The CDR3 loop spans 15 amino acids. Unique molecular identifiers were built into the TCR beta cDNA libraries. There were roughly 0.95 to 11 million T cells, and 450,000 to 550,000 cDNA molecules came from them. In TCRdb, the PCR reads were re-called with MiXCR into one record per CDR3 protein. There are 750,000 to 900,000 distinct CDR3 sequences in the sample; 35% to 55% occur only once, and 4.9% lies in the top ten. Comment on this clonotype: Its antigen is as yet unknown.

Findings of the study overall: When patients were compared with controls, about five TRBV segments were more frequent, TRBV5-6, TRBV5-1 and TRBV20-1 among them.

This receptor was obtained from a girl under 18 with multiple sclerosis. The chain employs TRBV15 and TRBJ1-6; 7 nucleotides agree with TRBD1. The specimen was blood. Written as DNA, the CDR3 is TGTGCCACCAGCGGGAAAACAGGGGCGGGTTCACCCCTCCACTTT. Its translation: CATSGKTGAGSPLHF.